Each of the 7 T cell receptor beta chains below was sequenced from the same sample in a study of Tregs in tolerant kidney transplant recipients. Using immunoSEQ multiplex PCR, the repertoire was profiled, and TCRdb retains in-frame clones only, with some absent. The table includes 60,000 to 70,000 clones, 92% detected once. Source: CD8+ T cells from blood, taken before the transplant. The source of these receptors is a human donor who received a combined kidney and bone marrow transplant.

The chain is built from TRBV29-1 and TRBJ2-1, with TRBD2 matching over 9 bases. The V gene's germline CDR1 is SQVTM and CDR2 ANQGSEA. V trimming: 2 bases; J trimming: 9 bases; junction bases outside the gene matches: 5. This CDR3 spans 13 amino acids. CDR3 amino acids: CSVELAGSVEQFF. Here the CDR3 DNA reads TGCAGCGTTGAACTAGCGGGGTCGGTTGAGCAGTTCTTC.

This rearrangement joins TRBV9 to TRBJ2-3; D uncertain. Germline V gene lookup returns CDR1 SGDLS and CDR2 YYNGEE. The CDR3 covers 13 residues. V gave up 0 bases and J gave up 3 bases, with 5 bases separating them. CDR3 sequence reads: CASSVVSTDTQYF. Here the CDR3 DNA reads TGTGCCAGCAGCGTAGTGAGTACAGATACGCAGTATTTT.

The chain uses TRBV5-4 and TRBJ2-1, with a tentative D call TRBD2 (6 bases). The germline CDR1 and CDR2 sequences are SGHNT and YYREEE (reference sequence). The CDR3 has 13 residues. The V gene lost 4 bases and the J gene lost 5 bases, with 10 bases spanning the gap. The DNA for the CDR3 is TGTGCCAGCAGCCTGGGCGGGGACAATGAGCAGTTCTTC. Its protein product is CASSLGGDNEQFF.

The chain combines TRBV28 with TRBJ2-1, with TRBD1 matching 7 bases. The CDR3 sequence is 13 residues long. The germline V gene has CDR1 MDHEN and CDR2 SYDVKM. With V trimmed by 7 bases and J by 4 bases, 4 bases remained unmatched. The CDR3 here is CASTWDSYNEQFF. CDR3 in DNA: TGTGCCAGCACCTGGGACAGTTACAATGAGCAGTTCTTC.

The chain joins TRBV7-8 to TRBJ2-5, with 12 bases matching TRBD2. J gave up 1 base and V 2 bases, and 14 bases lay outside the gene matches. The CDR3 runs 20 residues. CDR1 is SGHVS and CDR2 is FQNEAQ in the germline V gene. The CDR3 protein is CASSLIALASGRATQETQYF. In DNA, the CDR3 is TGTGCCAGCAGCTTAATTGCCCTGGCTAGCGGGAGGGCCACCCAAGAGACCCAGTACTTC.

V usage is TRBV13 and J usage is TRBJ2-1; 8 positions agree with TRBD1. Germline V CDR1 and CDR2: PRHDT, FYEKMQ (reference sequence). The CDR3 covers 15 residues. The trim removed 0 bases at V and 5 bases at J, leaving 3 bases unmatched. The CDR3 DNA reads as TGTGCCAGCAGCTTAGGGCAGGGGGCCAACAATGAGCAGTTCTTC. This translates into CASSLGQGANNEQFF.

J is TRBJ2-2 and V is TRBV5-1, with D possibly TRBD2 on 5 matching bases. CDR1 is SGHRS and CDR2 is YFSETQ in the germline V gene. This CDR3 comprises 18 residues. The germline V and J ends were trimmed by 1 base and 0 bases, with 16 bases remaining between them. As DNA, the CDR3 is TGCGCCAGCAGCTTGCCCCCGACCCTAGCAGCGAACACCGGGGAGCTGTTTTTT. The encoded protein is CASSLPPTLAANTGELFF.